The rows below give T cell receptor beta chains drawn from one sample of a study of blood T cell repertoires in COVID-19. TCRdb's table, derived via immunoSEQ multiplex PCR, lists solely in-frame clones and lacks some. This sample carries roughly 130,000 clones, roughly 86% of them seen once, and the ten largest clones take about 3.6%. Sequencing used peripheral blood. These receptors were taken from a woman aged 60 to 75 with acute or convalescent COVID-19. The CDR3 runs from the conserved cysteine through the conserved F or W. The D gene is left open where the match is weak. A clone size is listed for some rows: how often the clone was seen (once, few, many), or a class if it is expanded.

J,D,V,size,DNA,CDR3
TRBJ1-5,.,TRBV28,few,TGTGCCAGCAACACAGGCGTCAATCAGCCCCAGCATTTT,CASNTGVNQPQHF
TRBJ2-3,.,TRBV5-4,.,TGTGCCAGCAGCTTCGAAGCGTTGGGCACAGATACGCAGTATTTT,CASSFEALGTDTQYF
TRBJ1-6,.,TRBV6-5,.,TGTGCCAGCAGTTACCTCAGACATTTCTATAATTCACCCCTCCACTTT,CASSYLRHFYNSPLHF
TRBJ1-2,.,TRBV7-9,few,TGTGCCAGCAGCTCCCTAGACAGCCACCAGGGCCGCTATGGCTACACCTTC,CASSSLDSHQGRYGYTF
TRBJ1-5,.,TRBV27,.,TGTGCCAGCAGGGGGGCAGGCAATCAGCCCCAGCATTTT,CASRGAGNQPQHF
TRBJ2-1,.,TRBV24-1,.,TGTGCCACCAGTGACAGGACAGTCCTCGATGAGCAGTTCTTC,CATSDRTVLDEQFF
TRBJ1-6,TRBD1,TRBV6-4,few,TGTGCCAGCAAGACAGGGGTCCCCATTAATTCACCCCTCCACTTT,CASKTGVPINSPLHF
TRBJ2-5,.,TRBV7-9,.,TGTGCCAGCAGAACAACGATAGTGAGCGAAGAGACCCAGTACTTC,CASRTTIVSEETQYF
TRBJ2-3,.,TRBV9,.,TGTGCCAGCAGCCTCGGTCTAGTAAGCACAGATACGCAGTATTTT,CASSLGLVSTDTQYF
TRBJ1-1,.,TRBV2,.,TGTGCCAGCACTCAAGGGGGGAGGGCGAACACTGAAGCTTTCTTT,CASTQGGRANTEAFF
TRBJ2-7,.,TRBV2,.,TGTGCCAGCAGTGATCCGGGACAATCGTACGAGCAGTACTTC,CASSDPGQSYEQYF
TRBJ1-1,TRBD1,TRBV11-3,.,TGTGCCAGCAGCTCGAGACAGGGGCGGCGTGGAGCTTTCTTT,CASSSRQGRRGAFF
TRBJ2-1,TRBD2,TRBV14,.,TGTGCCAGCCGAAGCGGGAGAATGAACAATGAGCAGTTCTTC,CASRSGRMNNEQFF
TRBJ2-7,.,TRBV11-2,once,TGTGCCAGCAGCTTATTCCCGACGGAGCGGAGCTACGAGCAGTACTTC,CASSLFPTERSYEQYF
TRBJ1-3,.,TRBV6-1,.,TGTGCCAGCAGTGAGTACTCTGGAAACACCATATATTTT,CASSEYSGNTIYF
TRBJ2-1,TRBD2,TRBV5-4,.,TGTGCCAGCAGCCCCCAGGAGACTAGCGTCTACAATGAGCAGTTCTTC,CASSPQETSVYNEQFF
TRBJ2-1,TRBD2,TRBV27,.,TGTGCCAGCTGGCGGATTACTAGCGGAATTTACAATGAGCAGTTCTTC,CASWRITSGIYNEQFF
TRBJ2-3,TRBD1,TRBV24-1,once,TGTGCCACCAGTGATTCCAGGGGGCTAGATACGCAGTATTTT,CATSDSRGLDTQYF
TRBJ2-1,TRBD1,TRBV11-1,.,TGTGCCAGCAGCCCACGGGACAGCTACAATGAGCAGTTCTTC,CASSPRDSYNEQFF
TRBJ1-2,TRBD1,TRBV27,.,TGTGCCAGCAGTTTAGCGGGCAGGGGGTATGGCTACACCTTC,CASSLAGRGYGYTF
TRBJ1-1,.,TRBV7-2,.,TGTGCCAGCAGCCCACGTCGTCGGGGGATCACTGAAGCTTTCTTT,CASSPRRRGITEAFF
TRBJ2-1,TRBD2,TRBV6-4,.,TGTGCCAGCAGTGACCTAGCGGGAGCGGGACAGTTCTTC,CASSDLAGAGQFF
TRBJ2-1,.,TRBV7-3,once,TGTGCCAGCAGCTTAACAGCCTTAGCCTACAATGAGCAGTTCTTC,CASSLTALAYNEQFF
TRBJ2-3,TRBD2,TRBV7-6,once,TGTGCCAGCAGCCGAGTAGCGGGAGGCGCAGATACGCAGTATTTT,CASSRVAGGADTQYF
TRBJ2-3,TRBD2,TRBV5-4,.,TGTGCCAGCGGGCGGGAGGGGGGCACAGATACGCAGTATTTT,CASGREGGTDTQYF
TRBJ2-7,TRBD2,TRBV7-9,.,TGTGCCAGCAGCTTAGTAGCGGGAGGCCTCTACGAGCAGTACTTC,CASSLVAGGLYEQYF
TRBJ2-2,TRBD1,TRBV25-1,.,TGTGCCAGCAGTGAAGACAGGGCGTGGACCGGGGAGCTGTTTTTT,CASSEDRAWTGELFF
TRBJ1-2,.,TRBV5-1,.,TGCGCCAGCAGCTTGGATACAGGGTACGGCTACACCTTC,CASSLDTGYGYTF
TRBJ2-5,.,TRBV30,.,TGTGCCTGGAGTTTCGGGTTTGGGGAGACCCAGTACTTC,CAWSFGFGETQYF
TRBJ2-4,TRBD1,TRBV2,.,TGTGCCAAGGGACAGGGACTAGCCAAAAACATTCAGTACTTC,CAKGQGLAKNIQYF
TRBJ1-6,TRBD1,TRBV5-4,.,TGTGCCAGCAGCTTGGACAGGGGGCCTTCACCCCTCCACTTT,CASSLDRGPSPLHF
TRBJ1-2,TRBD1,TRBV6-1,once,TGTGCCAGCAGTGAAAACAGGGGGTCCGGCTACACCTTC,CASSENRGSGYTF
TRBJ1-1,TRBD1,TRBV3-1/TRBV3-2,.,TGTGCCAGCAGCCAACGACAGGGGGGGAAGGATCAGGCTTTCTTT,CASSQRQGGKDQAFF
TRBJ1-1,TRBD1,TRBV3-1/TRBV3-2,.,TGTGCCAGCAGCCAAGAAGTTAATCGACAGGGAAGTGAAGCTTTCTTT,CASSQEVNRQGSEAFF
TRBJ2-3,.,TRBV7-7,.,TGTGCTAGCAGCTTAGGGGCGACACCGTGGGCAGATACGCAGTATTTT,CASSLGATPWADTQYF
TRBJ2-1,TRBD2,TRBV11-2,.,TGTGCCAGCAGCTTAGACCTAGCGGGAGGTGAGCAGTTCTTC,CASSLDLAGGEQFF
TRBJ2-6,TRBD1,TRBV12-3/TRBV12-4,.,TGTGCCAGCAATGGACAGGGAAAGGTCCTGACTTTC,CASNGQGKVLTF
TRBJ1-2,.,TRBV19,once,TGTGCCAGTAAAACCGTGACAGGATCAGTCATCCCGTACACCTTC,CASKTVTGSVIPYTF
TRBJ1-2,.,TRBV5-4,.,TGTGCCAGCAGCTCCAAGCTGACAGAGAACTATGGCTACACCTTC,CASSSKLTENYGYTF
TRBJ2-1,TRBD2,TRBV15,.,TGTGCCACCAGCAGAGGGGAAAAGAGCGGGGGTTACAATGAGCAGTTCTTC,CATSRGEKSGGYNEQFF
TRBJ2-1,TRBD2,TRBV18,.,TGTGCCAGCTCACCACCGCGACTAGCGGATTACAATGAGCAGTTCTTC,CASSPPRLADYNEQFF
TRBJ1-2,TRBD1,TRBV6-5,.,TGTGCCAGCAGTTACTCACAGGGGGCACGGGGCTACACCTTC,CASSYSQGARGYTF